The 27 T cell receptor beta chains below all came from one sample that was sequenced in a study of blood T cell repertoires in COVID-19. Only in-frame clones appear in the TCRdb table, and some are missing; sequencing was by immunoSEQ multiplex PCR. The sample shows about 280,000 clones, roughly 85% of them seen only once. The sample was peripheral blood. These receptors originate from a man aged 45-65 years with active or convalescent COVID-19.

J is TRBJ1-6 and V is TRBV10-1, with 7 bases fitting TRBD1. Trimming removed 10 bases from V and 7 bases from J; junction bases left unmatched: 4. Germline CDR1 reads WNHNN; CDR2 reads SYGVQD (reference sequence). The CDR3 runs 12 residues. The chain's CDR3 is CATTGVNSPLHF. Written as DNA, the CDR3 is TGCGCCACCACAGGGGTCAATTCACCCCTCCACTTT.

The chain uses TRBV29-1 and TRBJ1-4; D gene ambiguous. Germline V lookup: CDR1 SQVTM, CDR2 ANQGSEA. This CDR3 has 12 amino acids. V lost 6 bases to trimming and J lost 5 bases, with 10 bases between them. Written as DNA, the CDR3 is TGCAGCGTCGCCTTACTAAATGAAAAACTGTTTTTT. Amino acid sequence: CSVALLNEKLFF.

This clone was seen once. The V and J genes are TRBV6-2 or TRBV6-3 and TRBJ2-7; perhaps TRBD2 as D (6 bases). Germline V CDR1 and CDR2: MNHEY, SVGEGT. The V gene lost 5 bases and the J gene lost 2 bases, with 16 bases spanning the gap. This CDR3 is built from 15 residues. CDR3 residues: CASSTILAATYEQYF. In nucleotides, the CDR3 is TGTGCCAGCAGTACCATCTTAGCGGCAACCTACGAGCAGTACTTC.

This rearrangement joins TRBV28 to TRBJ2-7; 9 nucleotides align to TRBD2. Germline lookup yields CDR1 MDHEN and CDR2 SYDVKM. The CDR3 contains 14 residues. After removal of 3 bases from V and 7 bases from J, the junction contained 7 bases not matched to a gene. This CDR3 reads CASSFTAGGGEQYF. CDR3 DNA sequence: TGTGCCAGCAGTTTCACAGCGGGAGGCGGGGAGCAGTACTTC.

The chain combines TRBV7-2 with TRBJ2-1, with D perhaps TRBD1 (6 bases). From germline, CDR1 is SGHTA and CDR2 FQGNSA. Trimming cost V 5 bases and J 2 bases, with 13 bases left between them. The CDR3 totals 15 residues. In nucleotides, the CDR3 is TGTGCCAGCAGCCCGGCCGGGACAACCTACAATGAGCAGTTCTTC. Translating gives CASSPAGTTYNEQFF.

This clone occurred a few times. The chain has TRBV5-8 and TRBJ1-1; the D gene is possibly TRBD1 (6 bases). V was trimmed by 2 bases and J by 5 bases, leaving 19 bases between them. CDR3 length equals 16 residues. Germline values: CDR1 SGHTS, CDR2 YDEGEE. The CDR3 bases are TGTGCCAGCAGCTTCACCCGTTTCGGGGGGCAGACTGAAGCTTTCTTT. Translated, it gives CASSFTRFGGQTEAFF.

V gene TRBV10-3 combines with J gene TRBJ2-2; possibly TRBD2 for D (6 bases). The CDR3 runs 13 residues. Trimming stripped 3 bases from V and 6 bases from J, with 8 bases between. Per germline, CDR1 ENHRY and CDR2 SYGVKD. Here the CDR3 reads CAISDGSAGELFF. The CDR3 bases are TGTGCCATCAGTGACGGGAGCGCCGGGGAGCTGTTTTTT.

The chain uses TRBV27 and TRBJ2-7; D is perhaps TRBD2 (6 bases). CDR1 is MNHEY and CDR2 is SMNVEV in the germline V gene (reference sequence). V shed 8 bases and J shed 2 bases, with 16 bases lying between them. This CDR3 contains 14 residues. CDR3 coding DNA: TGTGCCAGCCGACGGAGGGAAGGGGCCTACGAGCAGTACTTC. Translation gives CASRRREGAYEQYF.

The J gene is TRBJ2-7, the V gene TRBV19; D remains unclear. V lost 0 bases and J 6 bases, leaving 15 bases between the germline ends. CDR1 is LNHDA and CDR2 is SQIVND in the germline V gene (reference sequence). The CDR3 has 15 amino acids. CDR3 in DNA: TGTGCCAGTAGTATAGACCCCCCGCATCGGAGCGAGCAGTACTTC. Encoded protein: CASSIDPPHRSEQYF.

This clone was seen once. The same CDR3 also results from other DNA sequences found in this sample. For the CDR3, the DNA is TGTGCCAGCAGCCCTTCCACAGATACGCAGTATTTT. This codes for CASSPSTDTQYF. The rearrangement uses TRBV7-2 and TRBJ2-3, with no clear D. V lost 5 bases and J 2 bases, leaving 5 bases between the germline ends. Germline CDR1 SGHTA, CDR2 FQGNSA. CDR3 length: 12 amino acids.

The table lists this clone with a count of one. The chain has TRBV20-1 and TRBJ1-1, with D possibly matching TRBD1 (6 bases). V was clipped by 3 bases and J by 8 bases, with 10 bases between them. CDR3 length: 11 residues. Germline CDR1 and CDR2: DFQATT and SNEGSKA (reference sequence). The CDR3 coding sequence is TGCAGTGCTAGGACCCAGGGGGAAGCTTTCTTT. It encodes CSARTQGEAFF.

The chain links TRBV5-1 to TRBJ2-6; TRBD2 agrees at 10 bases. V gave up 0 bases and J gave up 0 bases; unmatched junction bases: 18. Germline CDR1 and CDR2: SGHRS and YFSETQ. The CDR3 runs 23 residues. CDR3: CASSLALSLLSGRPSSGANVLTF. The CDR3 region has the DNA TGCGCCAGCAGCTTGGCCCTCTCCCTACTTAGCGGGAGGCCGAGCTCTGGGGCCAACGTCCTGACTTTC.

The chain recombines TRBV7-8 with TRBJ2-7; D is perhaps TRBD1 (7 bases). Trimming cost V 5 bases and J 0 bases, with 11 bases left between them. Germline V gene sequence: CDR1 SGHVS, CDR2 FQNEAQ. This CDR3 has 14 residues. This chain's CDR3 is CASSTGDSSYEQYF. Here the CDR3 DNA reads TGTGCCAGCAGCACGGGGGACAGCTCCTACGAGCAGTACTTC.

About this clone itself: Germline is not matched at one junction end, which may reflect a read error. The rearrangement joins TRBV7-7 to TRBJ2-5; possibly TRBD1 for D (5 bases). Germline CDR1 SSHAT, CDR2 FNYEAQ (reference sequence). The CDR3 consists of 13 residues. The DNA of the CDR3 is TGTGCTAGCAGCCAGACAGTAGTTGAGACCCAGTACTTC. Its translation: CASSQTVVETQYF.

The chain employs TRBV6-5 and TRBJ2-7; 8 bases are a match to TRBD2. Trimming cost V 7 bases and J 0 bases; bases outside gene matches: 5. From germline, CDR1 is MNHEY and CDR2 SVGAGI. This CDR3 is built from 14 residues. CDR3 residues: CASIVSGSSYEQYF. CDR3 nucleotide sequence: TGTGCCAGCATAGTAAGCGGGAGCTCCTACGAGCAGTACTTC.

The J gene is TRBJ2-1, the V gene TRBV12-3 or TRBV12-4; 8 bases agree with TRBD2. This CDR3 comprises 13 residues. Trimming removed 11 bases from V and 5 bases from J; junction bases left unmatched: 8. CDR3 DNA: TGTGCCTGTCAGAGTAGCGGGGACAATGAGCAGTTCTTC. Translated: CACQSSGDNEQFF.

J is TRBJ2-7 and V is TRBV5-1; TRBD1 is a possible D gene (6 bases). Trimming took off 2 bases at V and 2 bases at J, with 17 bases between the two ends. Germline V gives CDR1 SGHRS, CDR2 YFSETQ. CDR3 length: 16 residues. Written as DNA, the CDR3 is TGCGCCAGCAGCTTTGGCAGGACAGAGACAACCTACGAGCAGTACTTC. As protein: CASSFGRTETTYEQYF.

The CDR3 bases are TGTGCCAGCAGTTACGGCCAGGGGGCATCCGGGGAGCTGTTTTTT. It codes for CASSYGQGASGELFF. V usage is TRBV6-5 and J usage is TRBJ2-2; 8 nucleotides line up with TRBD1. The V gene end was trimmed by 2 bases and the J gene end by 6 bases; junction bases not matched to a gene: 5. The CDR3 runs 15 residues. The germline V gene has CDR1 MNHEY and CDR2 SVGAGI.

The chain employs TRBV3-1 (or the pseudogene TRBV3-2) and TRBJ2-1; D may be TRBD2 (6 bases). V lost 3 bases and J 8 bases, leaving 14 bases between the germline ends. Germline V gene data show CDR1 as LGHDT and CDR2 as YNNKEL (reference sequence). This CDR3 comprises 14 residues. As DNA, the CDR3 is TGTGCCAGCAGCCATCCGGGAGCCGGCCATGAGCAGTTCTTC. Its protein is CASSHPGAGHEQFF.

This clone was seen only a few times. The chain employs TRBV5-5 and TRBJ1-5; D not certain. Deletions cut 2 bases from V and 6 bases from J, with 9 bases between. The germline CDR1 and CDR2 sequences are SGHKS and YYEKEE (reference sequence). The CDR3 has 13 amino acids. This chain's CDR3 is CASSFSGSQPQHF. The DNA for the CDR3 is TGTGCCAGCAGCTTTAGCGGGAGTCAGCCCCAGCATTTT.

Here the CDR3 DNA reads TGTGCCAGCAGCCAAGGGGACAGTACTGAAGCTTTCTTT. It specifies CASSQGDSTEAFF. The chain couples TRBV4-2 to TRBJ1-1; 7 positions agree with TRBD1. There are 13 residues in the CDR3. Germline V gene data show CDR1 as LGHNA and CDR2 as YNFKEQ. After removal of 1 base from V and 5 bases from J, the junction contained 1 base not matched to a gene.

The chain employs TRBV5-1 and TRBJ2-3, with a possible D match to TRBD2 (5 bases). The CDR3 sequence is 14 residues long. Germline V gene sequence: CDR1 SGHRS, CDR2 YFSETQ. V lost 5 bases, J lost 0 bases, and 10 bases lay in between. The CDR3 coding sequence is TGCGCCAGCAGTGAACGGACTAGCACAGATACGCAGTATTTT. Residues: CASSERTSTDTQYF.

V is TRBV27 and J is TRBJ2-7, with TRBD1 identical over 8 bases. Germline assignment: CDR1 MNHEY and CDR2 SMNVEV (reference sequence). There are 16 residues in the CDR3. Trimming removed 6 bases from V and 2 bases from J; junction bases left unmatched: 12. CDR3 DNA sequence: TGTGCCAGCAGCAGCCGCACCCCACAGGGGGCCTACGAGCAGTACTTC. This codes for CASSSRTPQGAYEQYF.

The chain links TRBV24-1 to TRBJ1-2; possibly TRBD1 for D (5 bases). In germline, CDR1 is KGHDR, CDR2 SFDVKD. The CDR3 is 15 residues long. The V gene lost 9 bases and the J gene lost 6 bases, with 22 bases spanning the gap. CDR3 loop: CATEGSVLGRNGYTF. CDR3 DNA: TGTGCCACCGAAGGGTCGGTCTTGGGGCGGAATGGCTACACCTTC.

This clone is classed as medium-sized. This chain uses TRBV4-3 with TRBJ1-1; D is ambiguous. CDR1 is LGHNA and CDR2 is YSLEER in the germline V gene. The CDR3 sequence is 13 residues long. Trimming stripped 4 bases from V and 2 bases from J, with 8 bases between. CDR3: CASSLGVNTEAFF. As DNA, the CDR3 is TGCGCCAGCAGCCTCGGGGTTAACACTGAAGCTTTCTTT.

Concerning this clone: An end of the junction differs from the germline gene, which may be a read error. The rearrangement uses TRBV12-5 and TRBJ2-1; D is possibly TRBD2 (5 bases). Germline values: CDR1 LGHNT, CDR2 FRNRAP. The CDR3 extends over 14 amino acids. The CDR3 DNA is TGTGCTAGTGGTTTGGTACCGGCGGGTACCCCATCCCTCTTC. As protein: CASGLVPAGTPSLF.

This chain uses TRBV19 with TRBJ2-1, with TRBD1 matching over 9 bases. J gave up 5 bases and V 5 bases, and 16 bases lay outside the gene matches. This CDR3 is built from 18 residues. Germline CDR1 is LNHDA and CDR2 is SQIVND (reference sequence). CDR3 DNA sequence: TGTGCCAGTAGTCTCTCCCGAACCGGGACAGGGACCCACAATGAGCAGTTCTTC. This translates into CASSLSRTGTGTHNEQFF.